These 28 T cell receptor beta chains were all obtained from the same sample, sequenced in a study of blood T cell repertoires in COVID-19 (dated by TCRdb to 2020 to 2022). Library prep was done by the immunoSEQ multiplex PCR assay. The immuneACCESS repertoire file appears here via TCRdb, limited to in-frame rearrangements. These files lack a portion of the clones; in checked studies, under half of the deficit traces to unresolved V genes, and the cause of the others is not known. This sample gives 340,000 or so clones in total; roughly 84% of them show up just once. 1% of the sample belongs to the ten largest clones. Sequenced sample: peripheral blood. The source is a man in his fifties with active or convalescent COVID-19.

The chain joins TRBV30 to TRBJ1-1; 10 bases line up with TRBD1. Germline CDR1 and CDR2: GTSNPN and SVGIG (reference sequence). The ends lost 8 bases at V and 5 bases at J; junction bases unmatched: 8. CDR3 length: 13 amino acids. The CDR3 DNA reads as TGTGCCAGCCGACAGGGGGCTTATACTGAAGCTTTCTTT. It yields the protein CASRQGAYTEAFF.

A single count supports this clone. V is TRBV24-1 and J is TRBJ2-2, with TRBD2 matching over 9 bases. The V and J ends lost 4 bases and 6 bases, in that order; junction bases with no gene match: 14. The CDR3 is made up of 18 amino acids. Germline V gene data show CDR1 as KGHDR and CDR2 as SFDVKD. For the CDR3, the DNA is TGTGCCACCAGTGACCCTGGTGGCGGGAGGGCCTCGGCCGGGGAGCTGTTTTTT. It translates to CATSDPGGGRASAGELFF.

The V call is TRBV19, the J call TRBJ1-2; 7 bases match TRBD1. There are 15 residues in the CDR3. Germline assignment: CDR1 LNHDA and CDR2 SQIVND (reference sequence). With 3 bases clipped from V and 2 bases from J, the junction kept 6 bases outside the gene matches. The CDR3 DNA follows: TGTGCCAGTAGTATTTCGCGGACAGGAAACTATGGCTACACCTTC. It yields the protein CASSISRTGNYGYTF.

This rearrangement joins TRBV3-1 (or the pseudogene TRBV3-2) to TRBJ1-2, with D maybe TRBD1 (6 bases). V was clipped by 2 bases and J by 3 bases, with 19 bases between them. This CDR3 is built from 17 residues. Germline CDR1 LGHDT, CDR2 YNNKEL (reference sequence). CDR3 sequence reads: CASSQYGYRESDYGYTF. The CDR3 DNA reads as TGTGCCAGCAGCCAATACGGGTACAGGGAGAGTGACTATGGCTACACCTTC.

This clone turned up a few times. This chain uses TRBV7-9 with TRBJ2-2; D gene ambiguous. The CDR3 contains 16 residues. V was pared by 5 bases and J by 8 bases, with 21 bases between. Germline V gene sequence: CDR1 SEHNR, CDR2 FQNEAQ (reference sequence). The CDR3 here is CASSPVRSASGGELFF. CDR3 coding DNA: TGTGCCAGCAGCCCCGTTCGGAGCGCCTCTGGGGGGGAGCTGTTTTTT.

This chain links TRBV3-1 (or the pseudogene TRBV3-2) with TRBJ2-7; 11 nucleotides line up with TRBD2. Germline CDR1 is LGHDT and CDR2 is YNNKEL (reference sequence). V trimming: 3 bases; J trimming: 4 bases; junction bases outside the gene matches: 8. The CDR3 sequence is 16 residues long. The DNA of the CDR3 is TGTGCCAGCAGCCAGGGTACTAGCGGGGGCGTTTACGAGCAGTACTTC. Translated: CASSQGTSGGVYEQYF.

This clone was counted many times. The chain joins TRBV6-5 to TRBJ1-5; D gene uncertain. V lost 2 bases and J 2 bases, leaving 10 bases between the germline ends. From germline, CDR1 is MNHEY and CDR2 SVGAGI. CDR3 size: 15 residues. The DNA of the CDR3 is TGTGCCAGCAGTTACGAGGGTCGCGGCAATCAGCCCCAGCATTTT. Translation gives CASSYEGRGNQPQHF.

The gene calls are TRBV6-1 and TRBJ1-1; D gene unclear. Trimming removed 2 bases from V and 7 bases from J, with 11 bases in between. CDR1 and CDR2 (germline): MNHNS, SASEGT. The CDR3 is 13 residues long. The DNA for the CDR3 is TGTGCCAGCAGTGAATCCCAGTTGCATGAAGCTTTCTTT. This encodes CASSESQLHEAFF.

This chain uses TRBV30 with TRBJ2-3; D might be TRBD2 (6 bases). This CDR3 contains 13 residues. Trimming left V 3 bases short and J 7 bases short, with 14 bases between. Germline V gene lookup returns CDR1 GTSNPN and CDR2 SVGIG (reference sequence). CDR3 sequence: CAWSAGGANTQYF. In DNA form, the CDR3 reads TGTGCCTGGAGCGCCGGGGGAGCCAATACGCAGTATTTT.

The chain uses TRBV7-9 and TRBJ1-2; D is unresolved. The germline V gene has CDR1 SEHNR and CDR2 FQNEAQ (reference sequence). The V end lost 1 base, the J end lost 8 bases, and 8 bases lay between the germline ends. This CDR3 has 12 residues. Here the CDR3 reads CASSLGGYGYTF. The CDR3 coding sequence is TGTGCCAGCAGCTTAGGAGGATACGGCTACACCTTC.

The CDR3 DNA reads as TGTGCCAGCAGCTCTGCCCGGACTAGCGGGTTCTACAATGAGCAGTTCTTC. Encoded protein: CASSSARTSGFYNEQFF. This chain joins TRBV5-8 and TRBJ2-1; 11 bases match TRBD2. The germline V gene has CDR1 SGHTS and CDR2 YDEGEE. This CDR3 is built from 17 residues. With 3 bases clipped from V and 3 bases from J, the junction kept 8 bases outside the gene matches.

Turning to this clone: Other nucleotide sequences in the sample specify the same CDR3. The chain couples TRBV6-2 or TRBV6-3 to TRBJ1-5; TRBD1 agrees at 9 bases. Germline-derived CDR1 and CDR2 are MNHEY and SVGEGT. The CDR3 extends over 17 amino acids. Losses at the gene ends were 2 bases for V and 2 bases for J; bases not matched to a gene: 7. CDR3 loop: CASSYVDRGRGNQPQHF. Here the CDR3 DNA reads TGTGCCAGCAGTTACGTGGACAGGGGACGAGGCAATCAGCCCCAGCATTTT.

A single count supports this clone. The J gene is TRBJ2-3, the V gene TRBV2; tentatively, D is TRBD2 (5 bases). V lost 5 bases and J lost 4, with 16 bases in between. CDR1 and CDR2 (germline): SNHLY, FYNNEI. The CDR3 is 15 residues long. The DNA for the CDR3 is TGTGCCAGCAGTTACCTTTCGGACGGGGCAGATACGCAGTATTTT. Encoded protein: CASSYLSDGADTQYF.

The chain has TRBV18 and TRBJ2-7, with D maybe TRBD1 (6 bases). This CDR3 has 16 amino acids. V gave up 3 bases and J gave up 1 base, with 16 bases separating them. Germline assignment: CDR1 KGHSH and CDR2 LQKENI. In DNA, the CDR3 is TGTGCCAGCTCACCGGTGACAGGCCCCCCATCCTACGAGCAGTACTTC. Its translation is CASSPVTGPPSYEQYF.

The chain employs TRBV28 and TRBJ2-5, with 11 bases fitting TRBD1. The CDR3 loop spans 17 amino acids. The V and J ends lost 6 bases and 5 bases, in that order; junction bases with no gene match: 14. The germline CDR1 and CDR2 sequences are MDHEN and SYDVKM. The CDR3 coding sequence is TGTGCCAGCAGCCCCTGGGGAGGACAGGGGGCGTGGGAGACCCAGTACTTC. Protein: CASSPWGGQGAWETQYF.

This clone appeared a single time. The V call is TRBV24-1, the J call TRBJ1-1; maybe TRBD1 (5 bases). V was trimmed by 7 bases and J by 1 base, leaving 12 bases between them. Germline V lookup: CDR1 KGHDR, CDR2 SFDVKD. The CDR3 runs to 14 residues. This CDR3 reads CATRKDGQNTEAFF. CDR3 sequence (DNA): TGTGCCACCAGGAAGGACGGACAGAACACTGAAGCTTTCTTT.

The chain couples TRBV30 to TRBJ2-5, with D possibly being TRBD1 (6 bases). Trimming took off 5 bases at V and 5 bases at J, with 12 bases between the two ends. Germline assignment: CDR1 GTSNPN and CDR2 SVGIG (reference sequence). CDR3 length: 12 amino acids. CDR3 coding DNA: TGTGCCTGGGGTGACAGGTATGAGACCCAGTACTTC. It encodes CAWGDRYETQYF.

The chain links TRBV30 to TRBJ2-5; 11 nucleotides agree with TRBD2. CDR1 is GTSNPN and CDR2 is SVGIG in the germline V gene (reference sequence). V lost 3 bases, J lost 2 bases, and 8 bases stayed unmatched. The CDR3 totals 16 residues. In DNA form, the CDR3 reads TGTGCCTGGAGCCTTGGGACTAGCGGAGGTCAAGAGACCCAGTACTTC. Translation gives CAWSLGTSGGQETQYF.

The chain employs TRBV19 and TRBJ1-4, with D uncertain. Germline CDR1 reads LNHDA; CDR2 reads SQIVND (reference sequence). The CDR3 is 14 amino acids. V lost 4 bases and J lost 6, with 12 bases in between. This CDR3 reads CASSNVAAYEKLFF. The CDR3 DNA reads as TGTGCCAGTAGTAATGTAGCGGCTTATGAAAAACTGTTTTTT.

This clone came up a few times. The gene calls are TRBV4-3 and TRBJ2-5; TRBD2 matches 7 bases. CDR3 size: 13 residues. Germline trimming cut 4 bases from V and 9 bases from J; bases unmatched to any gene: 8. Germline assignment: CDR1 LGHNA and CDR2 YSLEER. CDR3 amino acids: CASSPHVAGAQYF. DNA for the CDR3: TGCGCCAGCAGCCCCCATGTGGCGGGGGCCCAGTACTTC.

J is TRBJ1-5 and V is TRBV3-1 (or the pseudogene TRBV3-2); D is uncertain. V was trimmed by 0 bases and J by 7 bases, leaving 7 bases between them. The CDR3 length is 13 residues. Germline values: CDR1 LGHDT, CDR2 YNNKEL (reference sequence). CDR3 residues: CASSQEQQQPQHF. Written as DNA, the CDR3 is TGTGCCAGCAGCCAAGAACAGCAGCAGCCCCAGCATTTT.

The chain joins TRBV4-2 to TRBJ1-2; TRBD1 matches at 9 bases. Germline V gives CDR1 LGHNA, CDR2 YNFKEQ. Trimming at V came to 0 bases and at J to 2 bases, leaving 4 bases not matched to a gene. The CDR3 has 16 residues. CDR3 sequence reads: CASSQDRTGVNYGYTF. DNA of the CDR3: TGTGCCAGCAGCCAAGATAGGACAGGGGTGAACTATGGCTACACCTTC.

The V call is TRBV7-9, the J call TRBJ2-1; D gene unclear. V was clipped by 7 bases and J by 0 bases, with 13 bases between them. The CDR3 is 15 amino acids. Per the germline V gene, CDR1 is SEHNR and CDR2 is FQNEAQ (reference sequence). The CDR3, as DNA: TGTGCCAGCATCACGACGGGTAGCTCCTACAATGAGCAGTTCTTC. It specifies CASITTGSSYNEQFF.

This sequence joins TRBV9 and TRBJ2-7, with 8 bases matching TRBD1. V gave up 0 bases and J gave up 7 bases; unmatched junction bases: 6. The CDR3 length is 14 residues. Germline values: CDR1 SGDLS, CDR2 YYNGEE. The CDR3 sequence is CASSVGQGAGEQYF. CDR3 nucleotide sequence: TGTGCCAGCAGCGTAGGCCAGGGGGCGGGGGAGCAGTACTTC.

The chain joins TRBV19 to TRBJ1-2, with 7 bases that match TRBD1. The V and J ends lost 7 bases and 1 base, in that order; junction bases with no gene match: 12. Germline V gene data show CDR1 as LNHDA and CDR2 as SQIVND (reference sequence). The CDR3 totals 16 residues. The CDR3 DNA follows: TGTGCCAGTACCTTAGGACAGGATTTTAATAACTATGGCTACACCTTC. Protein: CASTLGQDFNNYGYTF. The complete variable domain, with remaining parts taken from reference TRBV19 and TRBJ1-2, reads DGGITQSPKYLFRKEGQNVTLSCEQNLNHDAMYWYRQDPGQGLRLIYYSQIVNDFQKGDIAEGYSVSREKKESFPLTVTSAQKNPTAFYLCASTLGQDFNNYGYTFGSGTRLTVV.

This clone was seen only once. The chain employs TRBV27 and TRBJ1-4; TRBD1 matches 7 bases. The germline gives CDR1 MNHEY, CDR2 SMNVEV (reference sequence). J was trimmed by 0 bases and V by 6 bases; bases with no gene match: 10. This CDR3 has 17 amino acids. The CDR3 here is CASSEDRVFATNEKLFF. In DNA, the CDR3 is TGTGCCAGCAGCGAAGACAGGGTGTTCGCAACTAATGAAAAACTGTTTTTT.

This rearrangement joins TRBV5-1 to TRBJ1-2, with 8 nucleotides matching TRBD1. The CDR3 is made up of 16 amino acids. The trim removed 4 bases at V and 0 bases at J, leaving 8 bases unmatched. Germline V gene sequence: CDR1 SGHRS, CDR2 YFSETQ. In DNA, the CDR3 is TGCGCCAGCAGCCCGACGGGACAGGATCCTAACTATGGCTACACCTTC. This translates into CASSPTGQDPNYGYTF.

V and J are TRBV6-1 and TRBJ1-5, with 8 bases lining up with TRBD1. Germline V lookup: CDR1 MNHNS, CDR2 SASEGT. With 2 bases clipped from V and 6 bases from J, the junction kept 9 bases outside the gene matches. The CDR3 covers 16 residues. The CDR3 spells CASSETGQGGSQPQHF. The CDR3, as DNA: TGTGCCAGCAGTGAAACAGGACAGGGCGGAAGTCAGCCCCAGCATTTT.